This T cell receptor (beta chain) was obtained from a study of blood T cells in healthy people across ages. The authors ran a second PCR of 7 to 11 cycles using a sample-barcoded 5' primer and a J-beta primer mix. Samples each returned at least 2.5 million CDR3-containing paired-end reads. TCRdb independently ran MiXCR on the 5' RACE reads; one entry per CDR3 protein. The sample holds 790,000 or so distinct CDR3 sequences, just over 55% seen once. On this clonotype: The antigen is not known.

General study results and limits: Age advanced and TCR beta diversity per million T cells fell, roughly linearly.

CDR1 and CDR2 (germline): SEHNR, FQNEAQ (reference sequence). The CDR3 extends over 13 amino acids. Trimming shortened V by 7 bases and J by 10 bases, and 14 bases separated the two germline ends. Material for sequencing was blood. This receptor was obtained from a middle-aged man in good health. The chain recombines TRBV7-9 with TRBJ1-6; possible D gene TRBD1, 6 bases. As DNA, the CDR3 is TGTGCCAGCAACGGACAGTCGACCTCACCCCTCCACTTT. Translated, it gives CASNGQSTSPLHF.